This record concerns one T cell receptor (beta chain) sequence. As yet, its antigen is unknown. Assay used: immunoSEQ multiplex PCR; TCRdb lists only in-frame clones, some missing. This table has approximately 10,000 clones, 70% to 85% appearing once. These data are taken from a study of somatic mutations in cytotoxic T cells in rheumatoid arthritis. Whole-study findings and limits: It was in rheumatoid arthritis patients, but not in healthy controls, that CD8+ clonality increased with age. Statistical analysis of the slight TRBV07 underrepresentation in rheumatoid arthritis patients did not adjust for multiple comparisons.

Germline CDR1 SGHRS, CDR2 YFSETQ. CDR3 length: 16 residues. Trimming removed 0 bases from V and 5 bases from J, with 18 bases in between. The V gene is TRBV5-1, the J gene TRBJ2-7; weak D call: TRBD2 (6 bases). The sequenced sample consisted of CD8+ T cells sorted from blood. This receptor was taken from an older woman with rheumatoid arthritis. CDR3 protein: CASSLARVSGGHEQYF. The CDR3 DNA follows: TGCGCCAGCAGCTTGGCCCGTGTTAGCGGCGGGCACGAGCAGTACTTC.